Shown below are 21 T cell receptor beta chains from a single sample sequenced in a study of cytotoxic CD8 clonotypes in ibrutinib-treated CLL. TCRdb's copy holds only in-frame clones and misses some; the assay was immunoSEQ multiplex PCR. The sample records 30,000 or so clones, about 76% being singletons. The specimen comprised PBMCs, sampled after 36 months of ibrutinib treatment. Every receptor here comes from a human donor with chronic lymphocytic leukemia.

The chain is built from TRBV20-1 and TRBJ1-4, with unresolved D. The CDR3 spans 10 residues. The V gene's germline CDR1 is DFQATT and CDR2 SNEGSKA (reference sequence). V dropped 3 bases and J dropped 8 bases, with 4 bases sitting between them. Here the CDR3 DNA reads TGCAGTGCTAGGATGGAAAAACTGTTTTTT. Amino acids: CSARMEKLFF.

The V gene is TRBV30, the J gene TRBJ2-3; no clear D. With 2 bases removed from V and 5 bases from J, the gap between germline ends came to 8 bases. Germline-derived CDR1 and CDR2 are GTSNPN and SVGIG (reference sequence). The CDR3 runs to 12 residues. CDR3 sequence reads: CAWSQKRDTQYF. In DNA, the CDR3 is TGTGCCTGGAGTCAGAAGCGAGATACGCAGTATTTT.

This clone was seen a single time. The chain's CDR3 is CASSIQQGEQYF. CDR3 in DNA: TGTGCCAGCAGCATCCAGCAGGGCGAGCAGTACTTC. The rearrangement links TRBV11-2 to TRBJ2-7, with a possible D match to TRBD1 (5 bases). V was shortened by 5 bases and J by 6 bases, with 11 bases between the two germline ends. The CDR3 covers 12 residues. Germline CDR1 and CDR2: SGHAT and FQNNGV. Looking up the rest from reference TRBV11-2 and TRBJ2-7 gives the full variable domain: EAGVAQSPRYKIIEKRQSVAFWCNPISGHATLYWYQQILGQGPKLLIQFQNNGVVDDSQLPKDRFSAERLKGVDSTLKIQPAKLEDSAVYLCASSIQQGEQYFGPGTRLTVT.

The J gene is TRBJ1-2, the V gene TRBV6-5; maybe TRBD1 (5 bases). The CDR3 totals 13 residues. Germline V gives CDR1 MNHEY, CDR2 SVGAGI. V lost 0 bases to trimming and J lost 8 bases, with 10 bases between them. Written as DNA, the CDR3 is TGTGCCAGCAGTTACTCGATCGGGGGAGGCTACACCTTC. Translating it yields CASSYSIGGGYTF.

The CDR3 loop is CASSPYRGEGTDTQYF. The CDR3 nucleotides read TGTGCCAGCAGCCCGTACAGGGGAGAGGGCACAGATACGCAGTATTTT. The chain recombines TRBV11-2 with TRBJ2-3; 7 bases fit TRBD1. The germline CDR1 and CDR2 sequences are SGHAT and FQNNGV. The CDR3 covers 16 residues. J was trimmed by 1 base and V by 5 bases; bases with no gene match: 9.

The rearrangement joins TRBV15 to TRBJ2-3; 8 bases fit TRBD2. CDR1 is LNHNV, CDR2 YYDKDF, per germline (reference sequence). The CDR3 is made up of 18 amino acids. J was trimmed by 4 bases and V by 0 bases; bases with no gene match: 12. CDR3 region: CATSRDFTAGGPADTQYF. CDR3 nucleotide sequence: TGTGCCACCAGCAGAGATTTTACGGCGGGGGGACCGGCAGATACGCAGTATTTT.

This clone has more than one count but fewer than ten. The chain joins TRBV29-1 to TRBJ1-6; weak D call: TRBD1 (6 bases). V was cut by 5 bases and J by 4 bases, with 12 bases left in between. Germline V gene lookup returns CDR1 SQVTM and CDR2 ANQGSEA. This CDR3 region has 14 residues. The CDR3 is CSVSEGGYNSPLHF. The CDR3 nucleotides are TGCAGCGTTTCGGAGGGGGGGTATAATTCACCCCTCCACTTT.

The V call is TRBV19, the J call TRBJ1-6; no definite D call. The CDR3 is made up of 15 amino acids. Germline CDR1 reads LNHDA; CDR2 reads SQIVND (reference sequence). V was cut by 3 bases and J by 0 bases, with 6 bases left in between. DNA of the CDR3: TGTGCCAGTAGTATTAAGCGCTCCTATAATTCACCCCTCCACTTT. This encodes CASSIKRSYNSPLHF.

The V gene is TRBV29-1, the J gene TRBJ1-1; 7 bases match TRBD1. Germline loops: CDR1 SQVTM, CDR2 ANQGSEA. The CDR3 covers 13 residues. The V gene end was trimmed by 0 bases and the J gene end by 4 bases; junction bases not matched to a gene: 2. DNA of the CDR3: TGCAGCGTTGAAGAGGACAGGTCCACTGAAGCTTTCTTT. It is translated as CSVEEDRSTEAFF.

This clone was observed a single time. The chain employs TRBV4-2 and TRBJ1-3, with 9 bases that match TRBD1. V shed 1 base, J shed 1 base, and the junction held 2 bases outside the gene matches. Per germline, CDR1 LGHNA and CDR2 YNFKEQ. The CDR3 length is 16 residues. Here the CDR3 reads CASSQATGGSGNTIYF. DNA of the CDR3: TGTGCCAGCAGCCAAGCGACAGGGGGGTCTGGAAACACCATATATTTT.

The J gene is TRBJ2-5, the V gene TRBV27; D unresolved. V was clipped by 7 bases and J by 2 bases, with 11 bases between them. The CDR3 consists of 13 residues. Germline CDR1 and CDR2: MNHEY and SMNVEV (reference sequence). The CDR3 protein is CASKGRGQETQYF. Written as DNA, the CDR3 is TGTGCCAGCAAGGGCCGTGGGCAAGAGACCCAGTACTTC.

The J gene is TRBJ2-4, the V gene TRBV6-1, with D unclear. CDR1 and CDR2 from the germline V gene are MNHNS and SASEGT. The CDR3 consists of 16 residues. V was clipped by 0 bases and J by 1 base, with 10 bases between them. This CDR3 is CASSEAAGQAKNIQYF. The CDR3 DNA sequence: TGTGCCAGCAGTGAAGCGGCAGGTCAGGCCAAAAACATTCAGTACTTC.

The genes are TRBV7-9 and TRBJ1-1; 7 bases fit TRBD1. CDR1 SEHNR and CDR2 FQNEAQ come from the germline V gene (reference sequence). The CDR3 is 14 residues long. Trimming cost V 5 bases and J 5 bases; bases outside gene matches: 8. Here the CDR3 DNA reads TGTGCCAGCAGCCTCGAGACAGGGAGGACTGAAGCTTTCTTT. This gives the protein CASSLETGRTEAFF.

The genes are TRBV11-2 and TRBJ2-5, with D uncertain. The CDR3 is 11 residues long. CDR1 and CDR2 from the germline V gene are SGHAT and FQNNGV. Between the trimmed V and J ends, which lost 3 bases and 5 bases, there was a span of 4 bases. CDR3 residues: CASSLGETQYF. CDR3 coding DNA: TGTGCCAGCAGCTTGGGGGAGACCCAGTACTTC.

This clone showed up just once. The V gene is TRBV5-1, the J gene TRBJ1-1, with TRBD1 as a possible D gene (5 bases). CDR3 size: 14 residues. The germline gives CDR1 SGHRS, CDR2 YFSETQ. The V gene lost 5 bases and the J gene lost 1 base, with 12 bases spanning the gap. The CDR3 nucleotides read TGCGCCAGCAGTCTGGACGGGACGAACACTGAAGCTTTCTTT. Protein sequence: CASSLDGTNTEAFF.

The chain recombines TRBV7-9 with TRBJ1-1, with 7 bases lining up with TRBD1. Germline assignment: CDR1 SEHNR and CDR2 FQNEAQ (reference sequence). The CDR3 runs to 14 residues. J was trimmed by 4 bases and V by 1 base; bases with no gene match: 3. The CDR3: CASSLVSGGTEAFF. As DNA, the CDR3 is TGTGCCAGCAGCTTAGTATCAGGGGGCACTGAAGCTTTCTTT.

The chain has TRBV27 and TRBJ2-2; TRBD1 agrees at 9 bases. This CDR3 is 15 amino acids long. Germline CDR1 reads MNHEY; CDR2 reads SMNVEV (reference sequence). Trimming removed 2 bases from V and 4 bases from J; junction bases left unmatched: 2. DNA of the CDR3: TGTGCCAGCAGTTTACGGACAGGGGCCACCGGGGAGCTGTTTTTT. This translates into CASSLRTGATGELFF.

V and J are TRBV4-1 and TRBJ1-1; TRBD1 aligns across 9 bases. V dropped 1 base and J dropped 2; count of bases not matched to a gene: 5. CDR1 MGHRA and CDR2 YSYEKL come from the germline V gene. The CDR3 is 16 residues long. DNA for the CDR3: TGCGCCAGCAGCCAAGGGACAGGGGCCCGAAACACTGAAGCTTTCTTT. Translating it yields CASSQGTGARNTEAFF.

The CDR3 nucleotides read TGTGCCAGCAGCTTGGTAAGCACAGATACGCAGTATTTT. Encoded protein: CASSLVSTDTQYF. The rearrangement links TRBV5-4 to TRBJ2-3; the D is unclear. Germline loops: CDR1 SGHNT, CDR2 YYREEE (reference sequence). Between the trimmed V and J ends, which lost 0 bases and 0 bases, there was a span of 2 bases. This CDR3 has 13 residues.

This clone was found once. The V call is TRBV7-9, the J call TRBJ2-3; 11 bases are shared with TRBD2. J was trimmed by 3 bases and V by 4 bases; bases with no gene match: 3. The CDR3 sequence is 15 residues long. The germline gives CDR1 SEHNR, CDR2 FQNEAQ (reference sequence). The DNA of the CDR3 is TGTGCCAGCAGCTACCTAGCGGGGGGTACAGATACGCAGTATTTT. Its protein product is CASSYLAGGTDTQYF.

CDR3 loop: CASSTDRVAWGTYEQYF. DNA for the CDR3: TGTGCCAGCAGCACGGACAGGGTGGCCTGGGGAACCTACGAGCAGTACTTC. The rearrangement joins TRBV7-9 to TRBJ2-7; 8 bases are shared with TRBD1. V lost 5 bases to trimming and J lost 2 bases; unmatched junction nucleotides: 14. The V gene's germline CDR1 is SEHNR and CDR2 FQNEAQ (reference sequence). CDR3 length equals 17 residues.